The rows below give T cell receptor beta chains drawn from one sample of a study of blood T cells in healthy people across ages. MiXCR, run by TCRdb on the 5' RACE reads, gives a single entry per CDR3 protein. Among 750,000 or so distinct CDR3 sequences listed, roughly 25% were seen once. These same data were also listed under a study on T cells of mothers and their children.

Sequencing was done on a sample of blood. These receptors were obtained from a boy aged 5-17 years in good health. Each CDR3 is given with its conserved first and last residue. A D gene is named only where the DNA matches it firmly. Not all rows give a size; the values are once, few, many and, for expanded clones, a class.

D gene	V gene	clone size	J gene	CDR3 protein	CDR3 DNA
NA	TRBV25-1	few	TRBJ2-2	CARSGSQGTGELFF	TGTGCCAGAAGTGGGTCCCAGGGGACCGGGGAGCTGTTTTTT
TRBD2	TRBV27	few	TRBJ2-7	CASSSLAHYEQYF	TGTGCCAGCAGTTCACTAGCGCACTACGAGCAGTACTTC
TRBD1	TRBV4-3	NA	TRBJ2-5	CASSQRTGGPVTQYF	TGCGCCAGTAGCCAACGGACAGGGGGGCCTGTGACCCAGTACTTC
TRBD2	TRBV7-2	NA	TRBJ2-1	CASSFSPGGLGDNEQFF	TGTGCCAGCAGCTTTTCACCGGGGGGGCTAGGAGACAATGAGCAGTTCTTC
NA	TRBV4-3	NA	TRBJ1-1	CASSQEHSTDEAFF	TGCGCCAGCAGCCAAGAACACAGCACCGATGAAGCTTTCTTT
NA	TRBV10-3	NA	TRBJ2-5	CAISEVSSETQYF	TGTGCCATCAGTGAGGTTAGCAGTGAGACCCAGTACTTC
NA	TRBV10-3	NA	TRBJ1-1	CAISDQGRGGTEAFF	TGTGCCATCAGTGATCAAGGGCGTGGGGGCACTGAAGCTTTCTTT
NA	TRBV6-6	few	TRBJ2-1	CASSYSAAALNEQFF	TGTGCCAGCAGTTACTCGGCGGCCGCCCTTAATGAGCAGTTCTTC
NA	TRBV7-9	NA	TRBJ1-3	CASSLSLGRTGNTIYF	TGTGCCAGCAGCTTATCTTTAGGGAGGACTGGAAACACCATATATTTT
NA	TRBV2	NA	TRBJ2-2	CAGSEVESNTGELFF	TGTGCCGGCAGTGAAGTCGAGTCGAACACCGGGGAGCTGTTTTTT
NA	TRBV7-9	NA	TRBJ2-1	CASSSPEGGPNEQFF	TGTGCCAGCAGCTCTCCGGAGGGGGGGCCTAATGAGCAGTTCTTC
NA	TRBV6-2/TRBV6-3	NA	TRBJ2-6	CASSFPEVSGANVLTF	TGTGCCAGCAGTTTTCCAGAAGTATCTGGGGCCAACGTCCTGACTTTC
TRBD2	TRBV12-3/TRBV12-4	many	TRBJ2-5	CASSRSGGETQYF	TGTGCCAGCAGTCGCAGCGGGGGGGAGACCCAGTACTTC
NA	TRBV6-6	few	TRBJ2-5	CASSYSKGETQYF	TGTGCCAGCAGTTACTCGAAGGGGGAGACCCAGTACTTC
NA	TRBV4-1	NA	TRBJ2-5	CASSQDVTQYF	TGCGCCAGCAGCCAAGATGTGACCCAGTACTTC
TRBD1	TRBV28	NA	TRBJ2-1	CASSYPGQLREQFF	TGTGCCAGCAGCTATCCGGGACAGTTGCGTGAGCAGTTCTTC
NA	TRBV7-9	few	TRBJ2-7	CASSLIEGDFGDEQYF	TGTGCCAGCAGCTTAATAGAGGGGGACTTCGGGGACGAGCAGTACTTC
TRBD1	TRBV28	NA	TRBJ2-7	CASEDRGLYEQYF	TGTGCCAGCGAGGACAGGGGGCTCTACGAGCAGTACTTC
TRBD2	TRBV3-1	NA	TRBJ2-1	CASSYVVYAGDNEQFF	TGTGCCAGCAGCTACGTTGTTTACGCGGGAGACAATGAGCAGTTCTTC
NA	TRBV5-1	many	TRBJ2-2	CASSFDYLTGELFF	TGCGCCAGCAGCTTCGACTACCTAACCGGGGAGCTGTTTTTT
TRBD1	TRBV28	few	TRBJ2-2	CASSFPPRGPNTGELFF	TGTGCCAGCAGTTTTCCCCCAAGGGGGCCCAACACCGGGGAGCTGTTTTTT
TRBD2	TRBV12-3/TRBV12-4	NA	TRBJ2-5	CASVGGSQETQYF	TGTGCCAGCGTCGGGGGGTCACAAGAGACCCAGTACTTC
TRBD2	TRBV20-1	NA	TRBJ2-5	CSATTSGSFETQYF	TGCAGTGCCACGACTAGCGGGAGTTTCGAGACCCAGTACTTC
NA	TRBV3-1	few	TRBJ2-2	CASSQAQTNTGELFF	TGTGCCAGCAGCCAAGCTCAGACAAACACCGGGGAGCTGTTTTTT
NA	TRBV4-3	few	TRBJ2-2	CASSQWARPNTGELFF	TGCGCCAGCAGCCAATGGGCACGGCCGAACACCGGGGAGCTGTTTTTT
NA	TRBV7-9	NA	TRBJ2-7	CASSSVAGSLSSYEQYF	TGTGCCAGCAGCTCCGTAGCCGGGAGTCTGAGCTCCTACGAGCAGTACTTC
NA	TRBV28	few	TRBJ2-3	CASSPGNTQYF	TGTGCCAGCAGCCCCGGTAATACGCAGTATTTT
NA	TRBV7-8	NA	TRBJ1-5	CASSLEYLDNQPQHF	TGTGCCAGCAGCTTAGAATATTTAGATAATCAGCCCCAGCATTTT
NA	TRBV6-1	NA	TRBJ2-7	CASSEAGGPRQGIYEQYF	TGTGCCAGCAGTGAAGCGGGAGGACCGAGACAGGGAATCTACGAGCAGTACTTC
NA	TRBV2	NA	TRBJ2-4	CASSDGTFAKNIRYF	TGTGCCAGCAGTGACGGGACCTTTGCCAAAAACATTCGGTACTTC
NA	TRBV6-2/TRBV6-3	few	TRBJ2-1	CASSLFGSSYNEQFF	TGTGCCAGCAGTTTGTTTGGGAGCTCCTACAATGAGCAGTTCTTC
NA	TRBV5-1	few	TRBJ2-7	CASSLDYQYEQYF	TGCGCCAGCAGTCTGGACTACCAGTACGAGCAGTACTTC
TRBD2	TRBV7-2	few	TRBJ2-5	CASSLFPGAGGQETQYF	TGTGCCAGCAGCTTATTCCCGGGGGCGGGGGGCCAAGAGACCCAGTACTTC
NA	TRBV28	NA	TRBJ2-4	CASMGGRGIQYF	TGTGCCAGCATGGGGGGCAGAGGCATTCAGTACTTC
TRBD1	TRBV7-8	few	TRBJ2-7	CASSSPPADRGPEQYF	TGTGCCAGCAGCTCCCCCCCGGCAGACAGGGGCCCCGAGCAGTACTTC
NA	TRBV7-2	few	TRBJ1-2	CASSLVSQVSYTF	TGTGCCAGCAGCTTAGTTAGCCAAGTGAGCTACACCTTC
NA	TRBV7-9	NA	TRBJ1-4	CASTLNETLFF	TGTGCCAGCACCCTTAATGAAACACTGTTTTTT
TRBD1	TRBV10-3	few	TRBJ1-4	CAIRQGETEKLFF	TGTGCCATCAGACAGGGGGAGACGGAAAAACTGTTTTTT
NA	TRBV29-1	few	TRBJ1-1	CSVERATDTEAFF	TGCAGCGTTGAAAGGGCAACAGACACTGAAGCTTTCTTT
TRBD2	TRBV5-5	NA	TRBJ2-1	CASSGRAGLPGNEQFF	TGTGCCAGCAGCGGGAGGGCAGGGCTTCCGGGGAATGAGCAGTTCTTC
TRBD1	TRBV19	few	TRBJ1-1	CASNRGNDMNTEAFF	TGTGCCAGTAACAGGGGGAATGATATGAACACTGAAGCTTTCTTT
TRBD2	TRBV20-1	few	TRBJ2-3	CSARDGGTSGITPSTDTQYF	TGCAGTGCTAGAGATGGCGGTACTAGCGGGATCACCCCGAGCACAGATACGCAGTATTTT
NA	TRBV10-3	NA	TRBJ1-3	CATRPQGTTGNTIYF	TGTGCCACCAGACCACAGGGTACCACTGGAAACACCATATATTTT
NA	TRBV20-1	NA	TRBJ2-5	CSARLAPAKETQYF	TGCAGTGCTAGACTAGCACCCGCGAAGGAGACCCAGTACTTC
NA	TRBV12-3/TRBV12-4	few	TRBJ1-2	CASSSSSGYTF	TGTGCCAGCAGTAGCAGTTCGGGCTACACCTTC
NA	TRBV15	few	TRBJ2-2	CATSRGSVTYTGELFF	TGTGCCACCAGCAGAGGATCGGTCACCTACACCGGGGAGCTGTTTTTT
TRBD1	TRBV27	NA	TRBJ1-2	CASSLSDRSPYGYTF	TGTGCCAGCAGTTTGTCGGACAGGTCCCCCTATGGCTACACCTTC
NA	TRBV6-1	few	TRBJ1-6	CASSQANSPLHF	TGTGCCAGCAGTCAGGCGAATTCACCCCTCCACTTT
NA	TRBV6-5	NA	TRBJ2-5	CASRFDEYQETQYF	TGTGCCAGCAGATTCGACGAGTACCAAGAGACCCAGTACTTC